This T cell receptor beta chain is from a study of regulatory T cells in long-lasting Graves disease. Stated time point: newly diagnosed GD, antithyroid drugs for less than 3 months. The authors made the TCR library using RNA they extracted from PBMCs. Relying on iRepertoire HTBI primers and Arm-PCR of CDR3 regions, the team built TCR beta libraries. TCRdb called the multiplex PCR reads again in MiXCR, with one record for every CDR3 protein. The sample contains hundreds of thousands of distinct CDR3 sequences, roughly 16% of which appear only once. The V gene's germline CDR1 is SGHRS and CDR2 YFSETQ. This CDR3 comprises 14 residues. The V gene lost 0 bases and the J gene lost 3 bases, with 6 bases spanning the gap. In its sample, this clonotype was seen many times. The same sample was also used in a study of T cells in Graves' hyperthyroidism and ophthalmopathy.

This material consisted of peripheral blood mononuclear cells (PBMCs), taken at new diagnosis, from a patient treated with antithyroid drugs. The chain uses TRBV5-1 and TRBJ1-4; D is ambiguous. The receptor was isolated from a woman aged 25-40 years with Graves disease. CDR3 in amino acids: CASSLERSNEKLFF. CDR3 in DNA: TGCGCCAGCAGCTTGGAGAGGTCTAATGAAAAACTGTTTTTT.